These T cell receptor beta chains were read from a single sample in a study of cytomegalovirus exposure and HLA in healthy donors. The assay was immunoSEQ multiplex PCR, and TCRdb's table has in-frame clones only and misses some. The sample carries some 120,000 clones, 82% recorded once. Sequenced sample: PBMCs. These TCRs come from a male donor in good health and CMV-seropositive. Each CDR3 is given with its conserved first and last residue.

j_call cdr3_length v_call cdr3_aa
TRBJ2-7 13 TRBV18 CATSRDRGYEQYF
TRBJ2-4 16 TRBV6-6 CASSYSILAGGTIQYF
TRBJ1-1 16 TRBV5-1 CASSLAGGGGETEAFF
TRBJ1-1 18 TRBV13 CASSLGRDRPKGNTEAFF
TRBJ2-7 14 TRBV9 CASSEGTGSYEQYF
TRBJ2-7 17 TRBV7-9 CASSHQTGAPGGSEQYF
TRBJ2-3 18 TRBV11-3 CASSFSGSGRGRSDTQYF
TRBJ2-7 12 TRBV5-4 CASSLDRVEQYF
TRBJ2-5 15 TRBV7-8 CASSLPGQGWQTQYF
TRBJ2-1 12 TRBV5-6 CASSFDPQQQFF
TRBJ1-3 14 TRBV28 CASSLRSSGNTIYF
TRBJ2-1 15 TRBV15 CATSRDLAGGGEQFF
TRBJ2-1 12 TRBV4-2 CASSQDRNEQFF
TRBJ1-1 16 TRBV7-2 CASSSQGDRLNTEAFF
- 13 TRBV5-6 CASSLGLGDEQYF
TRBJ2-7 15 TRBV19 CASSIQATLPLEQYF
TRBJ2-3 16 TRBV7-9 CASSFRLAGGGDTQYF
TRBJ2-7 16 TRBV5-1 CASSLAPDRVPYEQYF
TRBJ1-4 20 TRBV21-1 CASSKEKKVGTGFTNEKLFF
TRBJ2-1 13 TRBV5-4 CASGPQAPNEQFF
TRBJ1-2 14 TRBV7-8 CASSLGAVSYGYTF
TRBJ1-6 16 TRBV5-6 CASSLTIQGGNSPLHF
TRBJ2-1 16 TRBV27 CASSSTRLATYNEQFF
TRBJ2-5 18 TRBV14 CASSQGLGQAWNGETQYF
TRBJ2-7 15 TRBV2 CASSEASGRGHEQYF
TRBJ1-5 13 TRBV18 CASSSGSNQPQHF
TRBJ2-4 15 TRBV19 CASRVQGLAENIQYF
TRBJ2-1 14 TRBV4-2 CASSQEVLDGEQFF
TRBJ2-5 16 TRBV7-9 CASSRSKGHLQETQYF
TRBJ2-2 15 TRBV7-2 CASSLRLADTGELFF
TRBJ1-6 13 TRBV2 CASFRDGASPLHF
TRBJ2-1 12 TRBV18 CASSPPHQEQFF
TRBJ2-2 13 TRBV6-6 CATKGTNTGELFF
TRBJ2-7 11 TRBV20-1 CSARGPYEQYF
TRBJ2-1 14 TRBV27 CASRGREGLNEQFF
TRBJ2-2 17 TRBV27 CASRVGGERPTTGELFF
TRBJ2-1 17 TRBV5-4 CASSSRASGSWGNEQFF
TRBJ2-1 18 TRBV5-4 CASSLGDTGIPSYNEQFF
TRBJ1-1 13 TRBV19 CASSIEAGSEAFF
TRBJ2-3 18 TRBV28 CASTPLRELAGHTDTQYF
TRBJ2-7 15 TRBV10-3 CAISESGTGDNEQYF
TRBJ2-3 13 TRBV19 CASNIGSTDTQYF
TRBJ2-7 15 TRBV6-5 CASSSAWTGFYEQYF
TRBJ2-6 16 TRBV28 CASRGFGRSGANGLTF
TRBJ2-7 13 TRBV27 CASSSGTSYEQYF
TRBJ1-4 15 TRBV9 CASSVDGGGDEKLFF
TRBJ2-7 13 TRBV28 CASSFPGMDEQYF
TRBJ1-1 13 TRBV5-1 CASSLDGRDEAFF
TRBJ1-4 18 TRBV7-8 CASSLVGSWGETNEKLFF